The subject of this entry is one TCR beta chain. The V gene's germline CDR1 is ENHRY and CDR2 SYGVKD. There are 12 residues in the CDR3. Trimming cost V 5 bases and J 3 bases, with 8 bases left between them. Data came from immunoSEQ multiplex PCR; TCRdb stores just in-frame clones and leaves some out. The data show 84,000 or so clones, roughly 82% seen once. This sample was included in a study of control samples from healthy donors and cancer patients. The V gene is TRBV10-3, the J gene TRBJ2-7; no reliable D call. Sequencing used PBMCs. This sequence originates from a man aged 60 to 69 with head and neck cancer. The CDR3 region has the DNA TGTGCCATCAGTACTACGGACTACGAGCAGTACTTC. As protein: CAISTTDYEQYF.